Below, one TCR beta chain is given with its context. Its target is not known. Other DNA sequences in the same sample also yield this CDR3. These data come from a study of Ad26.COV2.S vaccination and SARS-CoV-2 variants. Study overall: Each vaccinee took Ad26.COV2.S intramuscularly, once or twice 56 days apart. Findings and limits, study-wide: The TCR-based breadth and depth measures might underestimate overall T cell responses.

Clones were read by immunoSEQ multiplex PCR, and TCRdb kept only the in-frame ones, dropping some. The table shows about half a million clones, with about nine tenths occurring only once. Treatment indicated: about 20 received Ad26.COV2.S at low or high dose, single or two shots; about 5 received placebo; per-sample allocation not given. The samples were gathered on day 63 after the first injection of vaccine or placebo. The shot given was an Ad26 vector that makes Wuhan-strain SARS-CoV-2 spike. This CDR3 is built from 13 residues. Germline-derived CDR1 and CDR2 are KGHSH and LQKENI. V shed 2 bases and J shed 4 bases, with 9 bases lying between them.

The J gene is TRBJ2-7, the V gene TRBV18, with D unclear. Material: peripheral blood, obtained in a trial of Ad26.COV2.S vaccine versus placebo. This clonotype was sampled from a person aged 18-65 years who received the Ad26.COV2.S COVID-19 vaccine or a placebo. The CDR3 DNA sequence: TGTGCCAGCTCACCATCGCTGGGTTACGAGCAGTACTTC. This gives the protein CASSPSLGYEQYF.